This T cell receptor beta chain was sequenced for a study of blood T cell repertoires in COVID-19. In the original workflow: Reference gene primer amplification gave nucleated cell count estimates. The table came from immunoSEQ multiplex PCR; TCRdb's copy has only in-frame clones and leaves some out. For V, J and clone size, that table is used; D and trimming come from the DNA. The sample contains some 460,000 clones, approximately 90% of which appear only once. This CDR3 contains 13 residues. The germline V gene has CDR1 SGHNT and CDR2 YYREEE (reference sequence). The junction had 2 bases not matched to a gene; V was cut back by 4 bases and J by 9 bases.

The V call is TRBV5-4, the J call TRBJ1-6, with 9 bases lining up with TRBD1. This sequence was found in a woman younger than 45 with acute or convalescent COVID-19. The specimen sequenced was peripheral blood. CDR3 sequence (DNA): TGTGCCAGCAGCCGGGACAGGGCTTCACCCCTCCACTTT. Its translation: CASSRDRASPLHF.